Below are 14 T cell receptor beta chains sequenced from a single sample in a study of T-cell reconstitution after alpha-beta-depleted transplantation in children. Unique molecular identifiers were used to barcode this TCRbeta library. MiXCR, run by TCRdb on the PCR reads, gives a single entry per CDR3 protein. Altogether around 680,000 distinct CDR3 sequences are present, roughly 17% being singletons, with the ten largest covering around 0.96%. The sample was PBMCs from the stem cell graft donor, taken from the stem cell graft. These receptors were collected from a human donor who donated a stem cell graft to a child with acute myeloid leukemia.

The table lists this clonotype with a few counts. This chain connects TRBV4-3 to TRBJ2-4; 8 bases fit TRBD2. The CDR3 runs 14 residues. Germline CDR1 reads LGHNA; CDR2 reads YSLEER. After removal of 1 base from V and 5 bases from J, the junction contained 1 base not matched to a gene. CDR3 in DNA: TGCGCCAGCAGCCAAGGGCGGGGGGAAAACATTCAGTACTTC. Protein sequence: CASSQGRGENIQYF.

The rearrangement joins TRBV7-2 to TRBJ1-2; TRBD1 matches 10 bases. Germline loops: CDR1 SGHTA, CDR2 FQGNSA. There are 15 residues in the CDR3. Germline trimming cut 1 base from V and 7 bases from J; bases unmatched to any gene: 6. The CDR3 loop reads CASSLGDRGVGGYTF. The CDR3 DNA follows: TGTGCCAGCAGCTTAGGGGACAGGGGCGTAGGTGGCTACACCTTC.

In its sample, this clonotype was seen many times. This chain uses TRBV20-1 with TRBJ2-3; 8 bases are shared with TRBD2. Unmatched junction bases numbered 9, after V lost 3 bases and J lost 1 base. CDR1 is DFQATT and CDR2 is SNEGSKA in the germline V gene (reference sequence). The CDR3 consists of 16 residues. The CDR3 protein is CSASGGGTPGTDTQYF. The CDR3 region has the DNA TGCAGTGCTAGTGGCGGGGGGACCCCTGGCACAGATACGCAGTATTTT.

Many counts were recorded for this clonotype. The chain carries TRBV6-5 and TRBJ2-3, with TRBD2 identical over 7 bases. The CDR3 loop spans 17 amino acids. The V and J ends lost 2 bases and 0 bases, in that order; junction bases with no gene match: 8. The germline gives CDR1 MNHEY, CDR2 SVGAGI. CDR3 DNA: TGTGCCAGCAGTTACCTACCGAGCGGGGCGAGCACAGATACGCAGTATTTT. Its translation is CASSYLPSGASTDTQYF.

Worth noting for this clonotype: A much larger clone differs by one base, so this may be a read error. The rearrangement uses TRBV20-1 and TRBJ1-6; D is perhaps TRBD1 (5 bases). The length of the CDR3 is 18 residues. From germline, CDR1 is DFQATT and CDR2 SNEGSKA (reference sequence). V gave up 5 bases and J gave up 1 base, with 21 bases separating them. The DNA for the CDR3 is TGCAGTGCTCACCCTCCGGGGGGTAGTGAATCCTATAATTCACCCCTCCACTTT. Protein: CSAHPPGGSESYNSPLHF.

This clonotype was seen repeatedly, ten times or more. V and J are TRBV10-3 and TRBJ2-7, with a possible D match to TRBD1 (6 bases). The length of the CDR3 is 12 residues. The ends were cut back, 8 bases at V and 6 bases at J, with 14 bases in the middle. In germline, CDR1 is ENHRY, CDR2 SYGVKD. Here the CDR3 DNA reads TGTGCCATCGGGGGCACCGGACCCGAGCAGTACTTC. It codes for CAIGGTGPEQYF.

This clonotype was seen repeatedly, ten times or more. The rearrangement links TRBV12-3 or TRBV12-4 to TRBJ2-5, with a weak D call TRBD1 (6 bases). V dropped 7 bases and J dropped 4 bases, with 19 bases sitting between them. This CDR3 region has 15 residues. In DNA form, the CDR3 reads TGTGCCAGCACCTCATCCAGGGGTGGTGGAGAGACCCAGTACTTC. Translation: CASTSSRGGGETQYF.

This clonotype was counted a few times. V and J are TRBV5-1 and TRBJ2-5; possible D gene TRBD2, 5 bases. Trimming shortened V by 4 bases and J by 1 base, and 14 bases separated the two germline ends. The V gene's germline CDR1 is SGHRS and CDR2 YFSETQ. The CDR3 sequence is 15 residues long. The CDR3 DNA reads TGCGCCAGCAGCCAGGAGACGAGGGCCCAAGAGACCCAGTACTTC. Translation gives CASSQETRAQETQYF.

This clonotype was seen at least ten times. The chain uses TRBV20-1 and TRBJ1-6; D unresolved. From germline, CDR1 is DFQATT and CDR2 SNEGSKA (reference sequence). V was clipped by 1 base and J by 10 bases, with 11 bases between them. The CDR3 has 13 amino acids. The CDR3 DNA follows: TGCAGTGCTAGAGTGATGGAAGGGTCACCCCTCCACTTT. Translating it yields CSARVMEGSPLHF.

This clonotype was counted ten times or more. The chain is built from TRBV20-1 and TRBJ2-7, with 7 bases lining up with TRBD1. The junction had 4 bases not matched to a gene; V was cut back by 1 base and J by 4 bases. CDR1 DFQATT and CDR2 SNEGSKA come from the germline V gene (reference sequence). The CDR3 is 13 amino acids. Here the CDR3 reads CSARGDRDYEQYV. CDR3 DNA: TGCAGTGCTAGAGGCGACAGGGATTACGAGCAGTACGTC.

This clonotype was picked up a small number of times. V is TRBV5-1 and J is TRBJ1-1, with 7 bases lining up with TRBD1. The CDR3 has 17 amino acids. V was clipped by 4 bases and J by 0 bases; unmatched bases: 12. Germline assignment: CDR1 SGHRS and CDR2 YFSETQ. The CDR3 reads CASSRPRTGEMNTEAFF. CDR3 sequence (DNA): TGCGCCAGCAGCCGCCCCCGGACAGGAGAGATGAACACTGAAGCTTTCTTT.

This clonotype was counted many times. V is TRBV20-1 and J is TRBJ1-3; a possible D gene is TRBD1 (6 bases). Between the trimmed V and J ends, which lost 1 base and 0 bases, there was a span of 22 bases. Germline CDR1 and CDR2: DFQATT and SNEGSKA (reference sequence). The CDR3 runs to 19 residues. The CDR3 here is CSARASRGPNLSSGNTIYF. CDR3 bases: TGCAGTGCTAGAGCGAGCCGGGGGCCTAATTTGAGCTCTGGAAACACCATATATTTT.

V usage is TRBV9 and J usage is TRBJ1-2; D gene uncertain. The CDR3 is 13 amino acids. V gave up 3 bases and J gave up 6 bases, with 12 bases separating them. Germline CDR1 SGDLS, CDR2 YYNGEE. CDR3 loop: CASSGLKIHGYTF. The CDR3 DNA is TGTGCCAGCAGCGGCCTCAAGATCCATGGCTACACCTTC.

This clonotype appeared many times. V usage is TRBV7-2 and J usage is TRBJ1-5, with a possible D match to TRBD1 (6 bases). CDR1 and CDR2 (germline): SGHTA, FQGNSA. V was cut by 3 bases and J by 4 bases, with 16 bases left in between. This CDR3 is built from 16 residues. Here the CDR3 reads CASSFSWQGTNQPQHF. The CDR3 DNA reads as TGTGCCAGCAGCTTCTCGTGGCAGGGGACTAATCAGCCCCAGCATTTT.